Shown below are 27 T cell receptor beta chains from a single sample sequenced in a study of shared clonotypes between healthy human individuals. Sequencing used immunoSEQ multiplex PCR; TCRdb keeps in-frame clones, though not all of them. The sample carries about 1 million clones, approximately 70% recorded once. The specimen was memory CD4+ T cells sorted from blood. Described subset: CD45RA-negative fraction. These receptors were taken from a man between 18 and 29 years old in good health.

This sequence joins TRBV9 and TRBJ1-3; 7 bases are shared with TRBD1. Looked up from germline, CDR1 is SGDLS and CDR2 is YYNGEE. The V and J ends lost 2 bases and 8 bases, in that order; junction bases with no gene match: 10. The CDR3 spans 15 residues. The CDR3 nucleotides are TGTGCCAGCAGCGTCGAGGGGGCGCGAGGAGACACCATATATTTT. Residues: CASSVEGARGDTIYF.

V and J are TRBV19 and TRBJ2-3, with TRBD2 matching 14 bases. V shed 6 bases, J shed 5 bases, and the junction held 4 bases outside the gene matches. Germline V gene data show CDR1 as LNHDA and CDR2 as SQIVND (reference sequence). The CDR3 is 15 residues long. In DNA, the CDR3 is TGTGCCAGTAGGCGACTAGCGGGAGGGGAAGATACGCAGTATTTT. Translating gives CASRRLAGGEDTQYF.

In its sample, this clone was seen a few times. J is TRBJ2-5 and V is TRBV2, with 14 positions matching TRBD2. Germline values: CDR1 SNHLY, CDR2 FYNNEI. The trim removed 8 bases at V and 4 bases at J, leaving 18 bases unmatched. The CDR3 covers 19 residues. CDR3 nucleotides: TGTGCCAGCTCCCTGACTGGGACTAGCGGGAGTGGATCGGTAGAGACCCAGTACTTC. This encodes CASSLTGTSGSGSVETQYF.

The CDR3 spells CASSLRAGTSPLHF. DNA of the CDR3: TGTGCCAGCAGCTTAAGGGCGGGTACCTCACCCCTCCACTTT. V usage is TRBV7-2 and J usage is TRBJ1-6; unclear D gene. The germline gives CDR1 SGHTA, CDR2 FQGNSA. Trimming pared 2 bases from V and 10 bases from J, leaving 12 bases between. The CDR3 consists of 14 residues.

The rearrangement uses TRBV6-5 and TRBJ1-6; the match to TRBD1 covers 8 bases. Per the germline V gene, CDR1 is MNHEY and CDR2 is SVGAGI. The CDR3 is 13 amino acids. The V gene end was trimmed by 10 bases and the J gene end by 5 bases; junction bases not matched to a gene: 4. The CDR3 nucleotides are TGTGCCACTTCGGACAGGGATAATTCACCCCTCCACTTT. Residues: CATSDRDNSPLHF.

The chain couples TRBV7-8 to TRBJ1-6; TRBD1 is a possible D gene (5 bases). The CDR3 spans 19 residues. V lost 5 bases and J lost 0, with 20 bases in between. Germline CDR1 is SGHVS and CDR2 is FQNEAQ. The CDR3 DNA follows: TGTGCCAGCAGCCCTGGGGGGAGGGAAGGGTTCTCCTATAATTCACCCCTCCACTTT. It specifies CASSPGGREGFSYNSPLHF.

This chain uses TRBV27 with TRBJ1-4; the D is unclear. The CDR3 sequence is 15 residues long. Germline V gives CDR1 MNHEY, CDR2 SMNVEV (reference sequence). V was trimmed by 3 bases and J by 3 bases, leaving 11 bases between them. In DNA form, the CDR3 reads TGTGCCAGCAGTTTGAACTGGCAGTCTAATGAAAAACTGTTTTTT. This translates into CASSLNWQSNEKLFF.

This clone was counted only a few times. The J gene is TRBJ2-2, the V gene TRBV18; 10 nucleotides align to TRBD2. J was trimmed by 6 bases and V by 5 bases; bases with no gene match: 6. Looked up from germline, CDR1 is KGHSH and CDR2 is LQKENI. The CDR3 covers 15 residues. CDR3 in amino acids: CASSTGLAVSGELFF. In DNA, the CDR3 is TGTGCCAGCTCAACCGGACTAGCGGTATCCGGGGAGCTGTTTTTT.

The rearrangement joins TRBV5-4 to TRBJ1-1; D gene ambiguous. The CDR3 runs to 15 residues. CDR1 is SGHNT and CDR2 is YYREEE in the germline V gene (reference sequence). Trimming left V 0 bases short and J 0 bases short, with 9 bases between. Here the CDR3 reads CASSLGEVMNTEAFF. The CDR3 region has the DNA TGTGCCAGCAGCTTGGGGGAGGTTATGAACACTGAAGCTTTCTTT. Variable domain in full (rest from reference TRBV5-4 and TRBJ1-1): ETGVTQSPTHLIKTRGQQVTLRCSSQSGHNTVSWYQQALGQGPQFIFQYYREEENGRGNFPPRFSGLQFPNYSSELNVNALELDDSALYLCASSLGEVMNTEAFFGQGTRLTVV.

This clone has at least ten counts. V usage is TRBV5-1 and J usage is TRBJ2-1, with 13 positions matching TRBD2. Looked up from germline, CDR1 is SGHRS and CDR2 is YFSETQ. The junction had 7 bases not matched to a gene; V was cut back by 4 bases and J by 9 bases. This CDR3 contains 15 residues. CDR3 nucleotide sequence: TGCGCCAGCAGCCGGGAGGGACTAGCGGGAACTGAGCAGTTCTTC. Its protein product is CASSREGLAGTEQFF.

The V and J genes are TRBV18 and TRBJ2-1; TRBD1 aligns across 7 bases. CDR1 is KGHSH and CDR2 is LQKENI in the germline V gene. V shed 2 bases and J 10 bases; nucleotides not matched to a gene: 2. This CDR3 is 12 amino acids long. CDR3 amino acids: CASSPDRAEQFF. CDR3 DNA: TGTGCCAGCTCACCAGACAGGGCCGAGCAGTTCTTC.

This chain joins TRBV7-9 and TRBJ2-5; the D call may be TRBD1 or TRBD2 (6 bases each). The CDR3 consists of 13 residues. Trimming shortened V by 11 bases and J by 1 base, and 14 bases separated the two germline ends. Germline CDR1 and CDR2: SEHNR and FQNEAQ (reference sequence). CDR3 coding DNA: TGTGCCGGGGGGCGGGCCCCCCAAGAGACCCAGTACTTC. Translation gives CAGGRAPQETQYF.

This clone was found many times. The chain has TRBV30 and TRBJ2-7; 12 bases agree with TRBD2. The junction had 7 bases not matched to a gene; V was cut back by 2 bases and J by 2 bases. This CDR3 contains 16 residues. Looked up from germline, CDR1 is GTSNPN and CDR2 is SVGIG (reference sequence). CDR3 protein: CAWSYPGTSGPYEQYF. CDR3 nucleotide sequence: TGTGCCTGGAGTTATCCCGGGACTAGCGGGCCCTACGAGCAGTACTTC.

This chain links TRBV5-1 with TRBJ1-6; 10 nucleotides agree with TRBD1. With 4 bases clipped from V and 8 bases from J, the junction kept 3 bases outside the gene matches. Per the germline V gene, CDR1 is SGHRS and CDR2 is YFSETQ. The CDR3 extends over 14 amino acids. CDR3 nucleotides: TGCGCCAGCAGCGCTGGACAGGGGGATTCACCCCTCCACTTT. Residues: CASSAGQGDSPLHF.

This clone has a single count. The chain carries TRBV10-1 and TRBJ2-3; a possible D gene is TRBD2 (6 bases). The CDR3 extends over 15 amino acids. Germline V lookup: CDR1 WNHNN, CDR2 SYGVQD (reference sequence). V lost 5 bases and J 6 bases, leaving 18 bases between the germline ends. The CDR3 here is CASSPGTLIDDTQYF. The CDR3, as DNA: TGCGCCAGCAGTCCCGGGACTCTTATCGACGATACGCAGTATTTT.

The CDR3 DNA follows: TGTGCCAGCAGCTTTCGGGGTGAGGATGGCTACACCTTC. Its protein is CASSFRGEDGYTF. The chain has TRBV7-6 and TRBJ1-2, with unresolved D. Germline CDR1 is SGHVS and CDR2 is FNYEAQ. This CDR3 has 13 residues. The V and J ends lost 3 bases and 6 bases respectively, with 11 bases between them.

This clone was seen a handful of times. The genes are TRBV7-3 and TRBJ2-1, with 13 bases that match TRBD2. The CDR3 is 17 amino acids. In germline, CDR1 is SGHTA, CDR2 FQGTGA. J was trimmed by 8 bases and V by 4 bases; bases with no gene match: 11. The CDR3 loop reads CASSSPSTSGGADEQFF. As DNA, the CDR3 is TGTGCCAGCAGCTCCCCCTCTACTAGCGGGGGGGCCGATGAGCAGTTCTTC.

This chain links TRBV7-6 with TRBJ1-2; TRBD1 matches at 9 bases. The CDR3 loop spans 15 amino acids. V dropped 5 bases and J dropped 4; count of bases not matched to a gene: 8. Germline CDR1 is SGHVS and CDR2 is FNYEAQ. The CDR3 sequence is CASSRDRDKTYGYTF. The CDR3 nucleotides are TGTGCCAGCAGCCGGGACAGGGATAAGACCTATGGCTACACCTTC.

This clone came up a few times. Other DNA variants within this sample encode the same CDR3. V gene TRBV30 combines with J gene TRBJ2-5; D is possibly TRBD2 (6 bases). The length of the CDR3 is 12 residues. Germline lookup yields CDR1 GTSNPN and CDR2 SVGIG (reference sequence). V lost 5 bases and J lost 4, with 11 bases in between. CDR3 protein: CAWGGGGETQYF. CDR3 sequence (DNA): TGTGCCTGGGGGGGAGGAGGAGAGACCCAGTACTTC.

The chain is built from TRBV19 and TRBJ1-1; 8 nucleotides line up with TRBD1. The germline V gene encodes CDR1 LNHDA and CDR2 SQIVND (reference sequence). The CDR3 sequence is 16 residues long. The J segment lost 1 base and the V segment lost 3 bases, leaving 7 bases of the junction unmatched. The CDR3 DNA reads as TGTGCCAGTAGTATGCTCAACGGACAGGGGAACACTGAAGCTTTCTTT. Translated: CASSMLNGQGNTEAFF. The whole variable domain, remainder taken from reference TRBV19 and TRBJ1-1, is DGGITQSPKYLFRKEGQNVTLSCEQNLNHDAMYWYRQDPGQGLRLIYYSQIVNDFQKGDIAEGYSVSREKKESFPLTVTSAQKNPTAFYLCASSMLNGQGNTEAFFGQGTRLTVV.

The J gene is TRBJ2-3, the V gene TRBV30; D remains unclear. V shed 1 base and J shed 2 bases, with 10 bases lying between them. The CDR3 is 14 residues long. Germline V gives CDR1 GTSNPN, CDR2 SVGIG (reference sequence). CDR3 sequence reads: CAWSAPALTDTQYF. CDR3 nucleotide sequence: TGTGCCTGGAGTGCTCCGGCCCTCACAGATACGCAGTATTTT. The whole variable domain, filled in from reference TRBV30 and TRBJ2-3, reads SQTIHQWPATLVQPVGSPLSLECTVEGTSNPNLYWYRQAAGRGLQLLFYSVGIGQISSEVPQNLSASRPQDRQFILSSKKLLLSDSGFYLCAWSAPALTDTQYFGPGTRLTVL.

This chain uses TRBV5-1 with TRBJ1-1, with D possibly TRBD1 on 6 matching bases. Germline V CDR1 and CDR2: SGHRS, YFSETQ. Deletions cut 0 bases from V and 8 bases from J, with 14 bases between. This CDR3 is built from 14 residues. The CDR3 DNA reads TGCGCCAGCAGCTTGGCGGGGGCGAGAACGGAAGCTTTCTTT. Translating it yields CASSLAGARTEAFF.

This chain connects TRBV7-2 to TRBJ1-6; possible D gene TRBD1, 6 bases. The CDR3 spans 15 residues. Germline-derived CDR1 and CDR2 are SGHTA and FQGNSA. V lost 2 bases and J lost 3, with 8 bases in between. CDR3 residues: CASSLLQGYNSPLHF. The CDR3 DNA reads TGTGCCAGCAGCTTATTACAGGGCTATAATTCACCCCTCCACTTT. The full variable domain, in which reference TRBV7-2 and TRBJ1-6 provide the parts outside the CDR3, is GAGVSQSPSNKVTEKGKDVELRCDPISGHTALYWYRQSLGQGLEFLIYFQGNSAPDKSGLPSDRFSAERTGGSVSTLTIQRTQQEDSAVYLCASSLLQGYNSPLHFGNGTRLTVT.

V is TRBV7-9 and J is TRBJ2-3, with unresolved D. Trimming removed 5 bases at V and 0 bases at J, with 15 bases between. The germline V gene encodes CDR1 SEHNR and CDR2 FQNEAQ (reference sequence). This CDR3 region has 16 residues. The CDR3 sequence: CASSPTWIPSTDTQYF. CDR3 nucleotide sequence: TGTGCCAGCAGCCCTACGTGGATTCCTAGCACAGATACGCAGTATTTT.

The V call is TRBV13, the J call TRBJ1-2; TRBD1 agrees at 12 bases. Germline lookup yields CDR1 PRHDT and CDR2 FYEKMQ (reference sequence). With 3 bases clipped from V and 3 bases from J, the junction kept 2 bases outside the gene matches. The CDR3 is 15 amino acids. CDR3 amino acids: CASSFGTGGHYGYTF. CDR3 DNA sequence: TGTGCCAGCAGCTTCGGGACAGGGGGCCACTATGGCTACACCTTC. Filled out from reference TRBV13 and TRBJ1-2, the complete variable domain reads AAGVIQSPRHLIKEKRETATLKCYPIPRHDTVYWYQQGPGQDPQFLISFYEKMQSDKGSIPDRFSAQQFSDYHSELNMSSLELGDSALYFCASSFGTGGHYGYTFGSGTRLTVV.

The rearrangement joins TRBV7-6 to TRBJ2-7, with D possibly called TRBD1 or TRBD2 (5 bases each). The V end lost 3 bases, the J end lost 4 bases, and 16 bases lay between the germline ends. The CDR3 extends over 15 amino acids. Germline CDR1 SGHVS, CDR2 FNYEAQ. The CDR3 region is CASSFEEGKGYEQYF. For the CDR3, the DNA is TGTGCCAGCAGCTTCGAAGAGGGCAAGGGGTACGAGCAGTACTTC.

This clone came up a few times. This sequence joins TRBV7-9 and TRBJ1-1; D is ambiguous. CDR3 length equals 14 residues. The germline V gene has CDR1 SEHNR and CDR2 FQNEAQ (reference sequence). Trimming pared 1 base from V and 4 bases from J, leaving 10 bases between. The CDR3 coding sequence is TGTGCCAGCAGCTTAGAAGGGAGGGCCACTGAAGCTTTCTTT. Its protein is CASSLEGRATEAFF.